This T cell receptor beta chain was documented in a study of identical twins. TCRdb redid the calling of the 5' RACE reads with MiXCR, one entry per CDR3 protein. The sample carries around 510,000 distinct CDR3 sequences, 14% recorded once. A note on this clonotype: Its matching antigen is unknown.

This CDR3 is built from 15 residues. Germline loops: CDR1 SGHRS, CDR2 YFSETQ. V lost 1 base to trimming and J lost 2 bases; unmatched junction nucleotides: 4. Findings and caveats of the study: In zero-insertion analyses, partial confounding could arise from invariant MAIT and iNKT cells. Twins shared beta out-of-frame sequences in excess, but this excess was weaker. For monozygotic twins, models underestimated out-of-frame TCR alpha sharing.

These data were also filed under a second study, of yellow fever vaccine responses in identical twins.

The sample consisted of CD4+ T cells sorted from blood. This TCR was recovered from a woman younger than 30 in good health. The genes are TRBV5-1 and TRBJ2-3; TRBD2 agrees at 7 bases. The CDR3 nucleotides are TGCGCCAGCAGCTTGAGGAGCGGGGCCACAGATACGCAGTATTTT. It encodes CASSLRSGATDTQYF.